This T cell receptor (beta chain) derives from a study of tumor and adjacent non-tumor tissue in lung cancer (dated by TCRdb to the late 2010s). About the full investigation: By cancer type, the cohort comprised some 13 adenocarcinoma patients, a couple of squamous cell carcinoma patients and 1 small cell lung cancer patient. Fewer than 35 paired specimens, one tumor and one normal lung sample per patient, were profiled by TCRbeta CDR3 sequencing. Sequencing produced about 130 million productive TCRbeta reads in total, an average of about 4.17 million reads per sample. Among the roughly 15 patients, ages ranged from roughly 30 to 76 years, some ten were men and 5 were women, and disease was TNM stage I to III. The study compared bulk TCRbeta repertoires between lung tumor tissue and matched distant non-tumor lung tissue from some 14 lung cancer patients. What the authors observed across the whole study: The methods do not name the sequencing platform or mention unique molecular identifiers. A significantly larger cumulative share of the repertoire was made up by the top 100 clones in normal lung than in tumor tissue. Tumor tissue showed significantly higher TCR diversity (inverse Simpson) than normal lung tissue, at roughly 390 vs 170 (P = 0.0075, Mann-Whitney U test). Younger patients had significantly higher TCR diversity, and higher tumor TCR diversity was associated with shorter overall and disease-free survival. Because peripheral blood was not sequenced, the blood TCRbeta repertoires of the lung cancer patients in the study went unexamined. The cohort had only around 14 patients, and the authors noted that larger samples and more detailed clinical data are needed.

RNA was extracted from bulk unsorted tissue and checked for quality with a NanoDrop ND-1000 and an Agilent 2100. All donors had newly diagnosed lung cancer, had not received prior chemotherapy, and were admitted for thoracic surgery in China between August and November 2014. The study excluded patients who had received radiotherapy or chemotherapy before or who had another cancer at the same time. Pieces of surgical tissue measuring about 1-2 cm3 were kept in RNAlater solution and held at -80 degrees C until needed. Library generation was performed with multiplex PCR. TCRdb records Illumina HiSeq 2500 as the sequencer. TCRbeta libraries were constructed through three rounds of nested PCR with primers (Table S4) according to protocols adapted from ARM-PCR. Before sequencing, PCR products in the 200-500 bp range were cut out of the gel and cleaned up using the QIAquick gel extraction kit. Per the source publication's procedure: Reads were cleaned using Trimmomatic, were merged into complete CDR3 sequences using FLASH, and were assigned to V(D)J germline segments using MiTCR. Clonal diversity was calculated as the inverse Simpson's index using VDJtools. In-frame sequences lacking a premature stop codon were counted as productive reads. The public reads were reanalyzed by TCRdb: fastp trimming at Q25, MiXCR alignment, in-frame beta chains only. Merged by CDR3 protein, the rows form single entries marked with the most common genes and DNA. Clone size and V and J calls follow TCRdb, not the original study. The sample records roughly 120,000 distinct CDR3 sequences, roughly 74% of which are singletons. The ten largest make up approximately 35% of the sample.

Between the V and J ends, shortened by 0 bases and 4 bases respectively, the junction contains 10 bases. There are 14 amino acids in the CDR3, from cysteine to phenylalanine inclusive. Solely the CDR3 DNA is kept, with 42 bases framed from the first base. From a lookup of the germline V gene, CDR1 and CDR2 are MGHRA and YSYEKL. The sample holds a few counts of this clonotype. The specificity of this receptor is unknown. A single base separates this from a much larger clone, so it may be a read error. Sequencing was performed on lung tumor tissue. The TCR sequence derives from a woman aged 55-69 years with non-small cell lung cancer. The V gene is TRBV4-1 and the J gene is TRBJ2-7, with no D gene named confidently. The DNA sequence reads TGCGCCAGCAGCCAAGACATGGTTTGGTACGAGCAGTACTTC. Its product reads: CASSQDMVWYEQYF.